The sequence of this T cell receptor (beta chain) was determined in a study of T cell repertoires in cytomegalovirus infection. The count of this clonotype is one. Its matching antigen is unknown. This could be a read error, since a much larger clone is one nucleotide away. CDR1 is MNHEY, CDR2 SMNVEV, per germline (reference sequence). Trimming took 2 bases from V and 13 from J, leaving 18 bases between them. The CDR3 sequence is 13 residues long. Points from the study as a whole: Identification of carriers of CMV plus the relevant HLA was achieved through cumulative public TCR beta family frequency. HLA-C-restricted TCR beta clonotypes specific for CMV led the ex vivo response.

TCRdb re-derived calls from the reads in MiXCR, one entry per CDR3 protein. Of 350,000 to 500,000 distinct CDR3 sequences in the sample, 30% to 40% were seen once. The sample was PBMCs. The clonotype was recovered from a human donor in good health (CMV status not recorded). Some clones in this sample may be carry-over from other donors' samples. The rearrangement uses TRBV27 and TRBJ2-7; D might be TRBD1 or TRBD2, each matching 5 bases. CDR3 amino acids: CASSLAGTELHYF. The CDR3, as DNA: TGTGCCAGCAGTTTAGCTGGGACGGAACTTCATTACTTC.